One TCR beta chain is described in this entry. This CDR3 spans 15 amino acids. CDR1 MDHEN and CDR2 SYDVKM come from the germline V gene. The ends lost 6 bases at V and 0 bases at J; junction bases unmatched: 1. These data belong to a study of blood T cell repertoires in COVID-19. On the study more broadly: Spain, Italy and the United States supplied samples that represented acute and convalescent COVID-19. T cells, B-cell-depleted T cells, or PBMCs provided the cDNA or gDNA that served as material.

Original handling: Estimation of nucleated cell counts was performed using reference gene primer amplification. Repertoires were generated with immunoSEQ multiplex PCR, while TCRdb's copy carries only in-frame clones and drops some. V and J calls and clone size come straight from that table; D and trimming were deduced from the DNA. This table has some 400,000 clones, roughly 86% appearing once. The rearrangement links TRBV28 to TRBJ2-1, with 11 bases identical to TRBD2. The sample consisted of peripheral blood. This clonotype originated in a human donor with acute or convalescent COVID-19. The donor label of this sample is uncertain. The CDR3 bases are TGTGCCAGCAGGACTAGCGGGGCCTCCTACAATGAGCAGTTCTTC. It translates to CASRTSGASYNEQFF. Variable domain in full (rest from reference TRBV28 and TRBJ2-1): DVKVTQSSRYLVKRTGEKVFLECVQDMDHENMFWYRQDPGLGLRLIYFSYDVKMKEKGDIPEGYSVSREKKERFSLILESASTNQTSMYLCASRTSGASYNEQFFGPGTRLTVL.